One and the same sample provided the 28 T cell receptor beta chains below, sequenced in a study of tumor-infiltrating lymphocytes in primary liver carcinoma. The investigators made TCR beta cDNA from 400 to 550 ng total RNA, using a constant-region primer. ARM-PCR, slightly modified, supplied the TCR beta libraries through three nested multiplex PCR rounds. In the first two PCR rounds, TRBV1-TRBV30 forward primers were paired with a C-beta reverse primer, and each round lasted about 10 cycles. Via MiXCR, TCRdb re-called the multiplex PCR reads, giving one row per CDR3 protein. Of approximately 42,000 distinct CDR3 sequences in the sample, more than 60% were seen once. The study co-extracted DNA and RNA from about 21-30 mg of unsorted bulk tissue. The sample comprised tumor-adjacent normal liver tissue. Receptor source: a woman in her 30s with primary liver carcinoma and hepatitis B virus infection.

Worth noting for this clonotype: One end of the junction does not line up with germline, which may come from a read error. V and J are TRBV11-2 and TRBJ1-1; D gene uncertain. This CDR3 is built from 11 residues. Per germline, CDR1 SGHAT and CDR2 FQNNGV. CDR3 in amino acids: CVSSPGIQAFF. The CDR3 DNA reads as TGTGTCAGCAGCCCCGGGATACAAGCTTTCTTT.

The V call is TRBV6-1, the J call TRBJ1-3, with 7 bases fitting TRBD1. The CDR3 loop spans 16 amino acids. V was pared by 1 base and J by 3 bases, with 6 bases of the junction left unmatched. The V gene's germline CDR1 is MNHNS and CDR2 SASEGT. In DNA form, the CDR3 reads TGTGCCAGCAGTGAAGATTTGGGACAGAATGGAAACACCATATATTTT. Residues: CASSEDLGQNGNTIYF.

Remarks on this clonotype: At one end the junction does not follow the germline gene, possibly because of a read error. This chain joins TRBV6-2 or TRBV6-3 and TRBJ2-1; D gene uncertain. There are 13 residues in the CDR3. The germline V gene encodes CDR1 MNHEY and CDR2 SVGEGT. The CDR3 DNA sequence: TGTGCCAGCAGTTATGGGTCTCTGAATGTGCAGTTCTTC. It specifies CASSYGSLNVQFF.

This clonotype was counted at least ten times. The chain joins TRBV28 to TRBJ2-7, with 8 bases lining up with TRBD2. CDR1 is MDHEN, CDR2 SYDVKM, per germline. V shed 3 bases and J 5 bases; nucleotides not matched to a gene: 12. The CDR3 spans 16 residues. Written as DNA, the CDR3 is TGTGCCAGCAGTTTTTACGCACTGGGACTAGGGGACGAGCAGTACTTC. Translating it yields CASSFYALGLGDEQYF.

On this clonotype: One base away lies a much larger clone, so this may be a sequencing read error. The chain employs TRBV12-3 or TRBV12-4 and TRBJ1-1; no clear D gene. The CDR3 contains 15 residues. The CDR3 nucleotides are TGTGCCAGTGGTTTTGGTACAAGAGTGAACACTGGAGCTTTCTTT. Translating it yields CASGFGTRVNTGAFF.

Notes on this clonotype: In this CDR3 the conserved last residue, phenylalanine or tryptophan, is missing, so a read error is likely. The chain joins TRBV11-2 to TRBJ2-1, with no clear D. CDR1 is SGHAT, CDR2 FQNNGV, per germline. The CDR3 runs to 12 residues. CDR3: CASNFEFNEQFS. DNA of the CDR3: TGTGCCAGCAACTTCGAGTTCAATGAACAGTTCTCC.

On this clonotype itself: This may arise from a read error, as a much more abundant clone is one base away. V gene TRBV11-2 combines with J gene TRBJ2-6; perhaps TRBD1 as D (7 bases). The CDR3 runs 14 residues. CDR1 is SGHAT and CDR2 is FQNNGV in the germline V gene. The CDR3 nucleotides read TGTGCCAGCATCTTAGCGGCAGGGGGGAACGTCCTGACTTTC. It is translated as CASILAAGGNVLTF.

As to this clonotype: A junction end diverges from the germline sequence, so it may reflect a read error. The rearrangement uses TRBV7-3 and TRBJ2-1; 7 bases map to TRBD2. The CDR3 totals 18 residues. CDR1 and CDR2 (germline): SGHTA, FQGTGA. In nucleotides, the CDR3 is TGTGCCAGCAGCTTATTCTTCGGATCGGGAGGCCCTTACAAAGAGCAGTTCTTC. Protein sequence: CASSLFFGSGGPYKEQFF.

About this clonotype: Since no conserved phenylalanine or tryptophan closes the CDR3, a read error is the likely cause. The chain links TRBV4-3 to TRBJ2-7; 10 nucleotides align to TRBD2. J was trimmed by 7 bases and V by 3 bases; bases with no gene match: 9. Germline V gene sequence: CDR1 LGHNA, CDR2 YSLEER. This CDR3 has 15 residues. CDR3 coding DNA: TGCGCCAGCAGCCAGGGGACTAGCGAGAGTTGGGAGCAGTACTTA. It encodes CASSQGTSESWEQYL.

A remark on this clonotype: At one end the junction does not follow the germline gene, possibly because of a read error. The rearrangement joins TRBV7-8 to TRBJ2-3; TRBD2 agrees at 8 bases. The CDR3 loop spans 16 amino acids. Germline V gene lookup returns CDR1 SGHVS and CDR2 FQNEAQ. For the CDR3, the DNA is TGTGCCAGCAGCTTAGGAACGGGAGGGCCTGGTGATACGCAGCATTTC. As protein: CASSLGTGGPGDTQHF.

Worth noting for this clonotype: Being one base from a much bigger clone, this may be a read error. The rearrangement links TRBV7-9 to TRBJ2-7; no reliable D call. V was clipped by 1 base and J by 5 bases, with 3 bases between them. CDR3 length: 11 residues. The V gene's germline CDR1 is SEHNR and CDR2 FQNEAQ (reference sequence). The CDR3 coding sequence is TGTGCCAGCAGCTTAGTGAACGAGCAGTACTTC. It yields the protein CASSLVNEQYF.

The chain carries TRBV11-2 and TRBJ1-1; no reliable D call. Germline V lookup: CDR1 SGHAT, CDR2 FQNNGV. The V and J ends lost 9 bases and 13 bases respectively, with 15 bases between them. The CDR3 has 10 amino acids. The CDR3 DNA sequence: TGTGCCAGTCACCAGATTACACATTTCTTT. Its protein is CASHQITHFF.

About this clonotype: A much larger clone sits a single nucleotide away, making a read error possible. This chain uses TRBV29-1 with TRBJ2-7, with D perhaps TRBD1 (5 bases). The CDR3 covers 14 residues. Germline lookup yields CDR1 SQVTM and CDR2 ANQGSEA. CDR3 nucleotides: TGCAGCGTCGGACACGACATGCGCTCCCACGAGCAGTACTTC. Protein sequence: CSVGHDMRSHEQYF.

The chain couples TRBV11-3 to TRBJ2-2; TRBD2 agrees at 15 bases. The V gene's germline CDR1 is SGHNT and CDR2 YENEEA. V shed 2 bases, J shed 7 bases, and the junction held 14 bases outside the gene matches. The CDR3 has 20 amino acids. The CDR3 bases are TGTGCCAGCAGCTTATGCCGGACTAGCGGGAGGGCCAGAAAGGGCGGGGAGCTGTTTTTT. Encoded protein: CASSLCRTSGRARKGGELFF.

This clonotype was observed a single time. The gene calls are TRBV5-1 and TRBJ1-1; D might be TRBD1 (5 bases). The germline gives CDR1 SGHRS, CDR2 YFSETQ. V was pared by 0 bases and J by 8 bases, with 17 bases between. The CDR3 loop spans 15 amino acids. In DNA form, the CDR3 reads TGCGCCAGCAGCTTGGCTTCTTATACCGGGACGGAAGCTTTCTTT. It encodes CASSLASYTGTEAFF.

Comments on this clonotype: At one end, the junction sequence differs from germline, possibly due to a read error. The V and J genes are TRBV30 and TRBJ1-1; D remains unclear. Germline CDR1 reads GTSNPN; CDR2 reads SVGIG (reference sequence). This CDR3 contains 12 residues. CDR3 bases: TGTACCTGGAGTGAGGTGCTCACTGAAGCTTTCTTT. Translating it yields CTWSEVLTEAFF.

This clonotype was seen ten or more times. This chain connects TRBV6-5 to TRBJ2-2; D possibly corresponds to TRBD2 (6 bases). Trimming took 2 bases from V and 6 from J, leaving 13 bases between them. The CDR3 loop spans 15 amino acids. Germline V gene data show CDR1 as MNHEY and CDR2 as SVGAGI. The chain's CDR3 is CASSYGAGGAGELFF. CDR3 in DNA: TGTGCCAGCAGTTACGGAGCCGGAGGGGCCGGGGAGCTGTTTTTT.

To note about this clonotype: A junction end diverges from the germline sequence, so it may reflect a read error. V usage is TRBV4-1 and J usage is TRBJ1-1; perhaps TRBD1 as D (5 bases). Germline loops: CDR1 MGHRA, CDR2 YSYEKL. The CDR3 sequence is 15 residues long. CDR3 protein: CASSQGGAMNIEAFF. CDR3 sequence (DNA): TGCGCCAGCAGCCAAGGAGGGGCAATGAACATTGAAGCTTTCTTT.

Remarks on this clonotype: Mismatch with germline at one junction end may stem from a read error. V gene TRBV12-3 or TRBV12-4 combines with J gene TRBJ2-5; no definite D call. This CDR3 region has 15 residues. CDR3 in amino acids: CTSSTYTWSEETQCF. In nucleotides, the CDR3 is TGTACCAGCAGCACCTACACCTGGAGCGAAGAGACCCAGTGCTTC.

This clonotype appeared once. Compared with germline, one end of the junction differs, possibly owing to a read error. The chain couples TRBV4-3 to TRBJ1-4; D gene unclear. This CDR3 is built from 17 residues. Germline V gene lookup returns CDR1 LGHNA and CDR2 YSLEER. CDR3: CASSQGGWGDTPEKLFF. The CDR3 bases are TGCGCCAGCAGTCAAGGAGGCTGGGGTGACACTCCTGAAAAACTGTTTTTT.

J is TRBJ2-1 and V is TRBV2; 7 nucleotides agree with TRBD2. This CDR3 has 15 amino acids. After removal of 10 bases from V and 0 bases from J, the junction contained 9 bases not matched to a gene. Germline CDR1 is SNHLY and CDR2 is FYNNEI. The CDR3 DNA is TGTGCCAACTGTGAAGGGGACTACTCCTACAATGAGCAGTTCTTC. The encoded protein is CANCEGDYSYNEQFF. The entire variable domain, with the rest obtained from reference TRBV2 and TRBJ2-1, is as follows: EPEVTQTPSHQVTQMGQEVILRCVPISNHLYFYWYRQILGQKVEFLVSFYNNEISEKSEIFDDQFSVERPDGSNFTLKIRSTKLEDSAMYFCANCEGDYSYNEQFFGPGTRLTVL.

On this clonotype itself: A clone one base away is much larger, so this may be a read error. The genes are TRBV7-9 and TRBJ2-3; D is unresolved. Per the germline V gene, CDR1 is SEHNR and CDR2 is FQNEAQ (reference sequence). CDR3 size: 12 residues. The CDR3 reads CASSDHTVTQYF. DNA for the CDR3: TGTGCCAGCAGCGACCACACAGTTACGCAGTATTTT.

The CDR3 reads CSVETYGDPSDTQYF. CDR3 coding DNA: TGCAGCGTTGAAACCTATGGGGACCCCTCAGATACGCAGTATTTT. The rearrangement links TRBV29-1 to TRBJ2-3; D may be TRBD1 or TRBD2 (5 bases each). The CDR3 has 15 amino acids. Germline lookup yields CDR1 SQVTM and CDR2 ANQGSEA. Between the trimmed V and J ends, which lost 2 bases and 4 bases, there was a span of 16 bases.

On this clonotype itself: The conserved phenylalanine or tryptophan is not found at the CDR3 terminus, so this likely reflects a read error. The chain links TRBV9 to TRBJ2-3; no clear D. V was trimmed by 1 base and J by 6 bases, leaving 6 bases between them. Germline CDR1 reads SGDLS; CDR2 reads YYNGEE. The CDR3 is 12 residues long. The CDR3 protein is CASSVMSDTQYL. Here the CDR3 DNA reads TGTGCCAGCAGCGTAATGTCGGATACGCAGTATTTG.

A remark on this clonotype: Its ends do not fully match the called genes, so a read error is possible. V and J are TRBV13 and TRBJ2-5; D assignment may be TRBD1 or TRBD2 (5 bases each). CDR1 is PRHDT and CDR2 is FYEKMQ in the germline V gene (reference sequence). The CDR3 runs to 16 residues. CDR3 bases: TGTACCAGCAGCTTAAGGGGCTGGGTAATTAGGGAGACGCAGTACTTC. Its translation is CTSSLRGWVIRETQYF.

Only a few counts were recorded for this clonotype. With a much larger clone just one base away, this may be a read error. The rearrangement links TRBV11-3 to TRBJ1-6; no definite D call. The germline V and J ends were trimmed by 3 bases and 3 bases, with 9 bases remaining between them. This CDR3 is built from 15 residues. Looked up from germline, CDR1 is SGHNT and CDR2 is YENEEA. CDR3 amino acids: CASSFKRSYNSPLHF. CDR3 sequence (DNA): TGTGCCAGCAGCTTTAAGCGGAGCTATAATTCACCCCTCCACTTT.

Concerning this clonotype: A read error may produce the germline difference seen at one junction end. The chain joins TRBV5-6 to TRBJ1-1, with D possibly being TRBD1 (6 bases). Germline V lookup: CDR1 SGHDT, CDR2 YYEEEE. The CDR3 length is 13 residues. The CDR3 DNA sequence: TGTGCCAGCAGCCTAGGGGGAGGGGCTGAAACTTTCTTT. Residues: CASSLGGGAETFF. The full variable domain, rest sourced from reference TRBV5-6 and TRBJ1-1, is DAGVTQSPTHLIKTRGQQVTLRCSPKSGHDTVSWYQQALGQGPQFIFQYYEEEERQRGNFPDRFSGHQFPNYSSELNVNALLLGDSALYLCASSLGGGAETFFGQGTRLTVV.

Comments on this clonotype: One end of the junction fails to match germline, which may point to a read error. This rearrangement joins TRBV6-1 to TRBJ1-5, with D possibly being TRBD1 (5 bases). The germline V gene has CDR1 MNHNS and CDR2 SASEGT. This CDR3 contains 15 residues. This CDR3 is CASGEQAYPNQPKHF. The CDR3 DNA is TGTGCCAGCGGTGAACAGGCCTACCCCAATCAGCCCAAGCATTTT.